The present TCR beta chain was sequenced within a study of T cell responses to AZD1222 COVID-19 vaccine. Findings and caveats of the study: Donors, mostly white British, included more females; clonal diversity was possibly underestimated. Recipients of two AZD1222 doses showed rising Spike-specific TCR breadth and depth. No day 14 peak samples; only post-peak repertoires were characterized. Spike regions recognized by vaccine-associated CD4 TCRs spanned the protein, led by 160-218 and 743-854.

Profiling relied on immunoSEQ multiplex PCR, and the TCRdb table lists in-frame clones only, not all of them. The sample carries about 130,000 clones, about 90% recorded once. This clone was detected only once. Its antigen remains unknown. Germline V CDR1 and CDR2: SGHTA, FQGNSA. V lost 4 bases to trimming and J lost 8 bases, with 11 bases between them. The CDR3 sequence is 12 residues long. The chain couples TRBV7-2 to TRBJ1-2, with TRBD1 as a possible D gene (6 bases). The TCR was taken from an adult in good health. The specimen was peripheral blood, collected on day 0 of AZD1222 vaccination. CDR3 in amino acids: CASSSFQGGYTF. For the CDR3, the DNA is TGTGCCAGCAGCTCCTTTCAGGGGGGCTACACCTTC.